The 23 T cell receptor beta chains below come from one sample, sequenced in a study of radiotherapy plus CTLA-4 blockade in lung cancer. TCRdb's copy holds only in-frame clones and misses some; the assay was immunoSEQ multiplex PCR. The table lists around 56,000 clones, under 80% of them singletons. Sequences were derived from peripheral blood, sampled from a patient treated with radiotherapy plus ipilimumab. These TCRs come from a human donor with non-small cell lung cancer who had a complete response to radiotherapy plus ipilimumab.

This clone was seen just once. V and J are TRBV25-1 and TRBJ1-2; possible D gene TRBD1, 6 bases. Trimming took 3 bases from V and 4 from J, leaving 6 bases between them. Germline V gene lookup returns CDR1 MGHDK and CDR2 SYGVNS. The CDR3 has 12 residues. The CDR3: CASSDRGYGYTF. The CDR3 DNA reads as TGTGCCAGCAGTGACAGGGGCTATGGCTACACCTTC.

The chain couples TRBV14 to TRBJ1-6; D is possibly TRBD1 (5 bases). Looked up from germline, CDR1 is SGHDN and CDR2 is FVKESK. Trimming took 4 bases from V and 6 from J, leaving 10 bases between them. The CDR3 contains 14 residues. The CDR3 sequence is CASSLRQSNSPLHF. The CDR3 bases are TGTGCCAGCAGCCTGCGACAGAGTAATTCACCCCTCCACTTT.

This rearrangement joins TRBV7-8 to TRBJ1-2; 8 bases fit TRBD1. Trimming at V came to 6 bases and at J to 5 bases, leaving 8 bases not matched to a gene. Germline V gene data show CDR1 as SGHVS and CDR2 as FQNEAQ. The CDR3 contains 14 residues. CDR3 loop: CASRRDRMPYGYTF. The CDR3 DNA sequence: TGTGCCAGCAGACGGGACAGGATGCCTTATGGCTACACCTTC.

The chain links TRBV7-9 to TRBJ1-2; D is unresolved. V was shortened by 4 bases and J by 10 bases, with 13 bases between the two germline ends. The germline CDR1 and CDR2 sequences are SEHNR and FQNEAQ (reference sequence). The CDR3 is made up of 12 amino acids. As DNA, the CDR3 is TGTGCCAGCAGCTCTAGCGCCCAGACCTACACCTTC. As protein: CASSSSAQTYTF.

This clone was detected once. This chain links TRBV7-6 with TRBJ2-3; TRBD2 aligns across 8 bases. J gave up 1 base and V 4 bases, and 4 bases lay outside the gene matches. The germline V gene has CDR1 SGHVS and CDR2 FNYEAQ. The CDR3 consists of 15 residues. CDR3 residues: CASSYTSGGTDTQYF. The CDR3 region has the DNA TGTGCCAGCAGCTACACTAGCGGTGGCACAGATACGCAGTATTTT.

The V and J genes are TRBV7-9 and TRBJ2-1; 12 bases match TRBD1. In germline, CDR1 is SEHNR, CDR2 FQNEAQ (reference sequence). This CDR3 spans 14 amino acids. Trimming removed 5 bases from V and 10 bases from J; junction bases left unmatched: 6. CDR3 nucleotides: TGTGCCAGCAGCCAAGGGACAGGGGGCTTGGAGCAGTTCTTC. Residues: CASSQGTGGLEQFF.

This chain connects TRBV7-9 to TRBJ2-2, with 7 positions matching TRBD1. CDR1 and CDR2 from the germline V gene are SEHNR and FQNEAQ (reference sequence). V was pared by 4 bases and J by 5 bases, with 4 bases of the junction left unmatched. The CDR3 has 14 amino acids. CDR3 coding DNA: TGTGCCAGCAGCTCCATGACAGGGACCGGGGAGCTGTTTTTT. It encodes CASSSMTGTGELFF.

V is TRBV11-2 and J is TRBJ2-1, with 12 positions matching TRBD2. V was pared by 4 bases and J by 3 bases, with 1 base of the junction left unmatched. The germline V gene encodes CDR1 SGHAT and CDR2 FQNNGV. CDR3 length: 15 amino acids. The CDR3 bases are TGTGCCAGCAGCTCACTAGCGGGAGGCTACAATGAGCAGTTCTTC. This encodes CASSSLAGGYNEQFF.

J is TRBJ2-5 and V is TRBV6-1; 7 bases fit TRBD1. The better agreement between TRBJ2-7 and the DNA end casts doubt on the J call. Germline V CDR1 and CDR2: MNHNS, SASEGT. This CDR3 comprises 13 residues. The CDR3 region is CASSGQGRSEQYF. The DNA for the CDR3 is TGTGCCAGCAGTGGACAGGGCCGATCCGAGCAGTACTTC.

The DNA for the CDR3 is TGTGCCACCAGAGGCGGGGGAGCTAACTATGGCTACACCTTC. Amino acid sequence: CATRGGGANYGYTF. V gene TRBV15 combines with J gene TRBJ1-2, with a weak D call TRBD1 (5 bases). Germline CDR1 and CDR2: LNHNV and YYDKDF (reference sequence). V lost 6 bases to trimming and J lost 0 bases, with 11 bases between them. The CDR3 consists of 14 residues.

The rearrangement joins TRBV27 to TRBJ2-1; TRBD2 matches at 12 bases. V gave up 6 bases and J gave up 8 bases; unmatched junction bases: 11. Germline assignment: CDR1 MNHEY and CDR2 SMNVEV (reference sequence). The CDR3 length is 16 residues. CDR3 in DNA: TGTGCCAGCAGCACGTCCCGACTAGCGGGAGCCGATGAGCAGTTCTTC. Its translation is CASSTSRLAGADEQFF.

The V gene is TRBV18, the J gene TRBJ2-1; possibly TRBD1 for D (6 bases). The CDR3 runs to 16 residues. Trimming removed 6 bases from V and 0 bases from J, with 15 bases in between. Germline V gene data show CDR1 as KGHSH and CDR2 as LQKENI. CDR3 nucleotides: TGTGCCAGCTCGCCGCCGGGACACGGCTCCTACAATGAGCAGTTCTTC. It is translated as CASSPPGHGSYNEQFF. The variable domain in full, with the rest retrieved from reference TRBV18 and TRBJ2-1, is NAGVMQNPRHLVRRRGQEARLRCSPMKGHSHVYWYRQLPEEGLKFMVYLQKENIIDESGMPKERFSAEFPKEGPSILRIQQVVRGDSAAYFCASSPPGHGSYNEQFFGPGTRLTVL.

The chain joins TRBV5-8 to TRBJ2-7; 7 nucleotides line up with TRBD2. Germline V gene sequence: CDR1 SGHTS, CDR2 YDEGEE. The CDR3 runs 16 residues. Trimming at V came to 0 bases and at J to 5 bases, leaving 11 bases not matched to a gene. The CDR3, as DNA: TGTGCCAGCAGCTTGGTTTCCGCTAGCGGAAGCCACGAGCAGTACGTC. This codes for CASSLVSASGSHEQYV.

This clone was counted a single time. This chain joins TRBV6-1 and TRBJ2-5; possibly TRBD2 for D (6 bases). From germline, CDR1 is MNHNS and CDR2 SASEGT. The CDR3 covers 16 residues. V lost 4 bases, J lost 1 base, and 16 bases lay in between. CDR3 region: CASSGPGGLFQETQYF. DNA of the CDR3: TGTGCCAGCAGTGGTCCAGGAGGACTATTCCAAGAGACCCAGTACTTC.

This clone has more than one count but fewer than ten. The V and J genes are TRBV12-5 and TRBJ2-1; TRBD2 agrees at 9 bases. After removal of 8 bases from V and 4 bases from J, the junction contained 12 bases not matched to a gene. The CDR3 runs to 16 residues. The germline V gene has CDR1 LGHNT and CDR2 FRNRAP. The CDR3, as DNA: TGTGCTAGTACGCAAAGCGGGAGGTGGGAGTACAATGAGCAGTTCTTC. Its translation is CASTQSGRWEYNEQFF. Based on the CDR3 plus reference TRBV12-5 and TRBJ2-1, the full variable domain is DARVTQTPRHKVTEMGQEVTMRCQPILGHNTVFWYRQTMMQGLELLAYFRNRAPLDDSGMPKDRFSAEMPDATLATLKIQPSEPRDSAVYFCASTQSGRWEYNEQFFGPGTRLTVL.

The rearrangement joins TRBV4-1 to TRBJ2-2, with 13 positions matching TRBD2. V dropped 6 bases and J dropped 5; count of bases not matched to a gene: 9. Germline V gives CDR1 MGHRA, CDR2 YSYEKL. The CDR3 contains 17 residues. The CDR3 region has the DNA TGCGCCAGCAGGCTGACTAGCGGGGGGTCGGGGACCGGGGAGCTGTTTTTT. Its protein product is CASRLTSGGSGTGELFF.

The chain recombines TRBV2 with TRBJ2-3, with 7 bases that match TRBD1. The CDR3 is made up of 16 amino acids. The ends lost 7 bases at V and 3 bases at J; junction bases unmatched: 13. Germline V gene sequence: CDR1 SNHLY, CDR2 FYNNEI. Here the CDR3 reads CASTHRMDRPTDTQYF. The CDR3 DNA reads as TGTGCCAGCACCCACCGCATGGACAGGCCGACAGATACGCAGTATTTT. Complete variable domain (other parts from reference TRBV2 and TRBJ2-3): EPEVTQTPSHQVTQMGQEVILRCVPISNHLYFYWYRQILGQKVEFLVSFYNNEISEKSEIFDDQFSVERPDGSNFTLKIRSTKLEDSAMYFCASTHRMDRPTDTQYFGPGTRLTVL.

This clone is a singleton in its sample. J is TRBJ1-1 and V is TRBV4-3; D perhaps matches TRBD1 (6 bases). From germline, CDR1 is LGHNA and CDR2 YSLEER. V was shortened by 3 bases and J by 8 bases, with 10 bases between the two germline ends. The CDR3 runs 12 residues. CDR3 sequence (DNA): TGCGCCAGCAGCCAGATCAGGGGAGAAGCTTTCTTT. This encodes CASSQIRGEAFF.

The table lists this clone with a few counts. V gene TRBV2 combines with J gene TRBJ1-2, with TRBD1 matching 8 bases. Germline V CDR1 and CDR2: SNHLY, FYNNEI. The CDR3 contains 13 residues. Trimming removed 4 bases from V and 5 bases from J; junction bases left unmatched: 3. The CDR3 DNA is TGTGCCAGCAGTGGGACAGGGTATTATGGCTACACCTTC. Its translation: CASSGTGYYGYTF.

For the CDR3, the DNA is TGTGCCAGCTCAGAGGGCGGCCAAGAGACCCAGTACTTC. This codes for CASSEGGQETQYF. V gene TRBV18 combines with J gene TRBJ2-5; tentative D call: TRBD2 (5 bases). The CDR3 is made up of 13 amino acids. CDR1 KGHSH and CDR2 LQKENI come from the germline V gene. Trimming shortened V by 5 bases and J by 1 base, and 8 bases separated the two germline ends.

This clone was observed a few times. V usage is TRBV29-1 and J usage is TRBJ2-1; 16 nucleotides line up with TRBD2. Germline V gene sequence: CDR1 SQVTM, CDR2 ANQGSEA. V gave up 6 bases and J gave up 8 bases; unmatched junction bases: 10. The CDR3 consists of 16 residues. The CDR3 protein is CSVAPGTSGGAYEQFF. The CDR3 nucleotides are TGCAGCGTCGCCCCTGGGACTAGCGGGGGGGCGTATGAGCAGTTCTTC.

This rearrangement joins TRBV5-5 to TRBJ1-1; TRBD1 agrees at 8 bases. The germline gives CDR1 SGHKS, CDR2 YYEKEE (reference sequence). V trimming: 5 bases; J trimming: 0 bases; junction bases outside the gene matches: 9. The CDR3 is made up of 16 amino acids. CDR3 residues: CASSLTGGSMNTEAFF. In DNA form, the CDR3 reads TGTGCCAGCAGTTTAACAGGGGGGAGCATGAACACTGAAGCTTTCTTT.

This chain uses TRBV29-1 with TRBJ1-1; a possible D gene is TRBD1 (6 bases). This CDR3 has 10 amino acids. Germline CDR1 is SQVTM and CDR2 is ANQGSEA. V was clipped by 6 bases and J by 8 bases, with 10 bases between them. The CDR3 reads CSVGTTEAFF. The CDR3 bases are TGCAGCGTGGGGACAACCGAAGCTTTCTTT.